The 29 T cell receptor beta chains in this list originate from one sample, sequenced in a study of T cells in Graves' hyperthyroidism and ophthalmopathy. Amplification of TCR beta CDR3 regions used RNA as the template. HTBI primers were the set used in a first-round RT-PCR of the TCR CDR3. TCRdb re-called the multiplex PCR reads with MiXCR, one entry per CDR3 protein. Of 400,000 to 600,000 distinct CDR3 sequences listed, more than 20% are singletons. The specimen was blood. The receptor set was obtained from a man aged 18 to 35 with Graves' hyperthyroidism.

This clonotype was recorded many times. The chain is built from TRBV2 and TRBJ2-2; tentatively, D is TRBD2 (5 bases). This CDR3 contains 15 residues. Germline V gene sequence: CDR1 SNHLY, CDR2 FYNNEI. Between the trimmed V and J ends, which lost 3 bases and 3 bases, there was a span of 11 bases. The CDR3 protein is CASSDADFYTGELFF. The CDR3 DNA is TGTGCCAGCAGTGACGCGGACTTCTACACCGGGGAGCTGTTTTTT.

CDR3 protein: CASSYIQSGGNTGELFF. DNA for the CDR3: TGTGCCAGCAGTTATATACAGAGCGGGGGGAACACCGGGGAGCTGTTTTTT. The chain uses TRBV7-8 and TRBJ2-2, with 8 bases identical to TRBD2. This CDR3 region has 17 residues. J lost 1 base, V lost 6 bases, and 10 bases had no gene match. Germline CDR1 and CDR2: SGHVS and FQNEAQ.

There are many counts of this clonotype. The chain carries TRBV20-1 and TRBJ1-1; D not resolved. V was trimmed by 3 bases and J by 4 bases, leaving 9 bases between them. The germline V gene encodes CDR1 DFQATT and CDR2 SNEGSKA (reference sequence). The CDR3 totals 12 residues. This CDR3 is CSASRAGTEAFF. In nucleotides, the CDR3 is TGCAGTGCTAGCCGAGCGGGCACTGAAGCTTTCTTT.

The chain couples TRBV3-1 to TRBJ1-2, with TRBD1 as a possible D gene (5 bases). Germline-derived CDR1 and CDR2 are LGHDT and YNNKEL (reference sequence). The CDR3 has 15 residues. The germline V and J ends were trimmed by 1 base and 4 bases, with 13 bases remaining between them. CDR3 sequence (DNA): TGTGCCAGCAGCCAAGGCCCTCTGGGGGGCTATGGCTACACCTTC. This translates into CASSQGPLGGYGYTF.

This clonotype was counted at least ten times. The CDR3 coding sequence is TGTGCCAGCAGTCATAGGGGACAGTCATGGGTCTACGAGCAGTACTTC. As protein: CASSHRGQSWVYEQYF. The rearrangement links TRBV12-3 or TRBV12-4 to TRBJ2-7, with TRBD1 matching 7 bases. This CDR3 has 16 amino acids. V was pared by 5 bases and J by 3 bases, with 13 bases of the junction left unmatched.

In this sample, this clonotype turned up many times. The CDR3 is CSVNQGARSNQPQHF. The CDR3 coding sequence is TGCAGTGTTAACCAGGGGGCGCGAAGCAATCAGCCCCAGCATTTT. The chain carries TRBV20-1 and TRBJ1-5; 8 bases are a match to TRBD1. V trimming: 7 bases; J trimming: 1 base; junction bases outside the gene matches: 9. The germline V gene encodes CDR1 DFQATT and CDR2 SNEGSKA (reference sequence). The CDR3 covers 15 residues.

This clonotype has a count of ten or more. The CDR3 loop reads CASSLGGHPQPQHF. Written as DNA, the CDR3 is TGTGCCAGTAGCCTCGGGGGCCATCCCCAGCCCCAGCATTTT. This rearrangement joins TRBV19 to TRBJ1-5; weak D call: TRBD1 (6 bases). Germline CDR1 reads LNHDA; CDR2 reads SQIVND (reference sequence). There are 14 residues in the CDR3. The ends were cut back, 6 bases at V and 7 bases at J, with 16 bases in the middle.

This clonotype was seen a few times. The J gene is TRBJ1-2, the V gene TRBV11-2; TRBD1 matches at 8 bases. CDR1 is SGHAT and CDR2 is FQNNGV in the germline V gene. The CDR3 extends over 14 amino acids. With 2 bases clipped from V and 7 bases from J, the junction kept 6 bases outside the gene matches. The CDR3 DNA follows: TGTGCCAGCAGCTTACAGGGGGCGCGATTTGGCTACACCTTC. Its translation: CASSLQGARFGYTF.

The V and J genes are TRBV5-6 and TRBJ1-5, with D possibly matching TRBD1 (6 bases). Trimming removed 3 bases from V and 1 base from J, with 11 bases in between. Germline loops: CDR1 SGHDT, CDR2 YYEEEE. The CDR3 consists of 15 residues. CDR3 bases: TGTGCCAGCAGCTCGGGGGGCAGGAGCAATCAGCCCCAGCATTTT. This codes for CASSSGGRSNQPQHF.

This clonotype showed up just a few times. The chain links TRBV12-3 or TRBV12-4 to TRBJ2-5, with D possibly being TRBD2 (6 bases). The CDR3 runs 14 residues. Trimming pared 3 bases from V and 10 bases from J, leaving 18 bases between. Here the CDR3 reads CASSLIGGSVGQYF. The CDR3 region has the DNA TGTGCCAGCAGTTTGATTGGGGGGAGCGTAGGCCAGTACTTC.

This clonotype has at least ten counts. The chain employs TRBV11-2 and TRBJ1-2; D is uncertain. The ends were cut back, 1 base at V and 2 bases at J, with 8 bases in the middle. Germline assignment: CDR1 SGHAT and CDR2 FQNNGV. The CDR3 length is 14 residues. The CDR3 sequence: CASSLALINYGYTF. CDR3 nucleotide sequence: TGTGCCAGCAGCTTAGCCCTGATCAACTATGGCTACACCTTC.

This clonotype was seen repeatedly, ten times or more. V is TRBV28 and J is TRBJ1-5; 7 bases match TRBD1. Germline V lookup: CDR1 MDHEN, CDR2 SYDVKM. J gave up 6 bases and V 4 bases, and 9 bases lay outside the gene matches. The CDR3 covers 15 residues. The CDR3 reads CASSSRGGGGQPQHF. The DNA for the CDR3 is TGTGCCAGCAGTTCCAGGGGGGGAGGTGGTCAGCCCCAGCATTTT.

This clonotype was observed at least ten times. This chain uses TRBV6-2 or TRBV6-3 with TRBJ2-7; 7 bases line up with TRBD2. Germline assignment: CDR1 MNHEY and CDR2 SVGEGT. There are 16 residues in the CDR3. J gave up 1 base and V 0 bases, and 6 bases lay outside the gene matches. CDR3 region: CASSYSRRGLSYEQYF. The CDR3 DNA sequence: TGTGCCAGCAGTTACTCGAGGCGGGGGTTATCCTACGAGCAGTACTTC.

Many counts were recorded for this clonotype. This chain links TRBV2 with TRBJ1-1; D unclear. Germline V lookup: CDR1 SNHLY, CDR2 FYNNEI. Deletions cut 5 bases from V and 11 bases from J, with 15 bases between. The CDR3 length is 12 residues. CDR3 DNA: TGTGCCAGCAGTTTGCCCAGTCTAGAGGCTTTCTTT. This encodes CASSLPSLEAFF.

In its sample, this clonotype was seen a few times. J is TRBJ2-5 and V is TRBV9; TRBD2 matches at 12 bases. CDR3 length equals 15 residues. CDR1 is SGDLS, CDR2 YYNGEE, per germline. Trimming took 0 bases from V and 3 from J; bases not matched to a gene: 0. The CDR3 bases are TGTGCCAGCAGCGTAGGGACTAGCGGGGAAGAGACCCAGTACTTC. It codes for CASSVGTSGEETQYF.

This clonotype was picked up many times. The chain couples TRBV20-1 to TRBJ2-7, with D tentatively TRBD2 (5 bases). Trimming took 3 bases from V and 1 from J, leaving 13 bases between them. The CDR3 runs to 14 residues. Germline V gene lookup returns CDR1 DFQATT and CDR2 SNEGSKA (reference sequence). CDR3 coding DNA: TGCAGTGCTAGGTCCATTAGAGGGTCCTACGAGCAGTACTTC. Protein product: CSARSIRGSYEQYF.

This clonotype was picked up many times. The V call is TRBV6-5, the J call TRBJ1-1; weak D call: TRBD1 (5 bases). Germline V lookup: CDR1 MNHEY, CDR2 SVGAGI. The germline V and J ends were trimmed by 7 bases and 3 bases, with 15 bases remaining between them. This CDR3 is built from 14 residues. The CDR3 protein is CASTSQGRHTEAFF. The CDR3 nucleotides read TGTGCCAGCACTTCCCAGGGAAGGCACACTGAAGCTTTCTTT.

This clonotype was observed many times. V usage is TRBV6-5 and J usage is TRBJ2-5; TRBD1 or TRBD2 may be the D gene (5 bases each). The V end lost 4 bases, the J end lost 4 bases, and 10 bases lay between the germline ends. The CDR3 covers 13 residues. Germline V CDR1 and CDR2: MNHEY, SVGAGI. This chain's CDR3 is CASSSGAVETQYF. DNA of the CDR3: TGTGCCAGCAGTTCCGGGGCGGTAGAGACCCAGTACTTC.

This clonotype was picked up many times. The genes are TRBV20-1 and TRBJ1-5; the D is unclear. Trimming took 4 bases from V and 1 from J, leaving 14 bases between them. This CDR3 has 15 residues. CDR1 and CDR2 (germline): DFQATT, SNEGSKA (reference sequence). CDR3 region: CSAIEARESNQPQHF. The CDR3 DNA is TGCAGTGCTATAGAGGCGCGGGAAAGCAATCAGCCCCAGCATTTT.

This clonotype came up a few times. V gene TRBV12-3 or TRBV12-4 combines with J gene TRBJ1-1; TRBD1 aligns across 7 bases. The length of the CDR3 is 12 residues. V shed 8 bases, J shed 5 bases, and the junction held 5 bases outside the gene matches. The CDR3 here is CASCYRGTEAFF. The CDR3 region has the DNA TGTGCCAGCTGCTACAGGGGAACTGAAGCTTTCTTT.

This clonotype was picked up many times. This chain uses TRBV20-1 with TRBJ2-7; D not certain. V lost 5 bases and J 2 bases, leaving 13 bases between the germline ends. CDR3 length: 13 amino acids. Germline lookup yields CDR1 DFQATT and CDR2 SNEGSKA (reference sequence). The CDR3 protein is CSAPLTQTYEQYF. The CDR3, as DNA: TGCAGTGCTCCCCTGACGCAAACCTACGAGCAGTACTTC.

A few counts support this clonotype. The chain links TRBV5-1 to TRBJ2-7; maybe TRBD1 (5 bases). V shed 0 bases and J shed 5 bases, with 18 bases lying between them. In germline, CDR1 is SGHRS, CDR2 YFSETQ. The CDR3 is 16 amino acids. This chain's CDR3 is CASSLGDSLKGDEQYF. As DNA, the CDR3 is TGCGCCAGCAGCTTGGGTGACAGCTTAAAAGGGGACGAGCAGTACTTC.

This clonotype has a count of ten or more. The chain carries TRBV15 and TRBJ1-5, with no clear D. The V end lost 0 bases, the J end lost 3 bases, and 9 bases lay between the germline ends. Germline CDR1 reads LNHNV; CDR2 reads YYDKDF (reference sequence). The CDR3 is 15 residues long. CDR3 nucleotide sequence: TGTGCCACCAGCAGAGATGGAACAGACAATCAGCCCCAGCATTTT. Its protein is CATSRDGTDNQPQHF.

The sample holds a few counts of this clonotype. The gene calls are TRBV5-5 and TRBJ1-2; TRBD1 agrees at 11 bases. CDR1 SGHKS and CDR2 YYEKEE come from the germline V gene (reference sequence). The CDR3 has 14 amino acids. V was pared by 4 bases and J by 5 bases, with 4 bases of the junction left unmatched. CDR3 residues: CASSPGQGVYGYTF. The CDR3 nucleotides read TGTGCCAGCAGCCCGGGACAGGGGGTGTATGGCTACACCTTC.

In regard to this clonotype: Sequence at one end of the junction differs from germline and may be a read error. The CDR3 sequence: CASIGRTDAFF. In DNA form, the CDR3 reads TGTGCCAGCATAGGGCGAACTGATGCTTTCTTT. The J gene is TRBJ1-1, the V gene TRBV6-1; no clear D gene. This CDR3 spans 11 amino acids. The germline gives CDR1 MNHNS, CDR2 SASEGT.

To note about this clonotype: One end of the junction does not line up with germline, which may come from a read error. The chain is built from TRBV6-1 and TRBJ2-7, with D perhaps matching TRBD1 (5 bases). The CDR3 consists of 14 residues. CDR1 is MNHNS, CDR2 SASEGT, per germline. The CDR3 DNA sequence: TGTGCCAGCAGTGTCAGGGCTGGGAAGGGCGAGCAGGACTTC. This codes for CASSVRAGKGEQDF.

This clonotype was picked up many times. The chain couples TRBV12-3 or TRBV12-4 to TRBJ1-5; the D is unclear. This CDR3 has 12 residues. Trimming left V 8 bases short and J 12 bases short, with 17 bases between. CDR3 loop: CASGYFGRVQHF. The CDR3 nucleotides are TGTGCCAGCGGATATTTTGGACGGGTCCAGCATTTT.

The chain's CDR3 is CASSPWTGDIQYF. CDR3 nucleotides: TGTGCCAGCAGTCCGTGGACAGGGGACATTCAGTACTTC. The chain combines TRBV12-3 or TRBV12-4 with TRBJ2-4; 9 positions agree with TRBD1. This CDR3 region has 13 residues. The J segment lost 8 bases and the V segment lost 5 bases, leaving 4 bases of the junction unmatched.

Worth noting for this clonotype: This may be a read error, as it is one base from a much larger clone. V and J are TRBV2 and TRBJ2-2; D remains ambiguous. V was shortened by 10 bases and J by 9 bases, with 15 bases between the two germline ends. Germline values: CDR1 SNHLY, CDR2 FYNNEI. The CDR3 runs to 12 residues. The CDR3: CATSQWSRELFF. Written as DNA, the CDR3 is TGTGCCACTTCTCAATGGAGCAGGGAGCTGTTTTTT.